This T cell receptor beta chain was profiled in a study of blood T cell repertoires in COVID-19. As for the study in general: The United States, Italy and Spain provided the acute and convalescent COVID-19 samples. PBMCs, B-cell-depleted T cells, or T cells provided the cDNA or gDNA that made up the material.

Source study methods: Reference gene primer amplification yielded estimated nucleated cell counts. This table comes from immunoSEQ multiplex PCR, and its TCRdb copy is limited to in-frame clones, with some not included. That table supplies the V and J calls and clone size; D and trimming were determined from the DNA. The table lists roughly 100,000 clones, roughly 79% of them singletons. The germline gives CDR1 LGHNA, CDR2 YSLEER. CDR3 length equals 16 residues. The ends were cut back, 4 bases at V and 3 bases at J, with 17 bases in the middle. The chain carries TRBV4-3 and TRBJ2-3; tentatively, D is TRBD2 (6 bases). The TCR was taken from a woman aged 65 to 85 with acute or convalescent COVID-19. Source material: peripheral blood. CDR3 in amino acids: CASSRRVESTTDTQYF. The CDR3 DNA reads as TGCGCCAGCAGCCGGAGGGTGGAAAGCACGACAGATACGCAGTATTTT.